One and the same sample provided the 3 T cell receptor beta chains below, sequenced in a study of blood T cell repertoires in COVID-19. Assay: immunoSEQ multiplex PCR; the TCRdb copy retains only in-frame clones and omits some. This table holds approximately 80,000 clones, less than 90% found once. The sequenced sample consisted of peripheral blood. These TCRs come from a human donor in a cohort sampled during active COVID-19.

This chain's CDR3 is CASSPGDRGRPLREKLFF. CDR3 bases: TGTGCCAGCAGTCCCGGGGACAGGGGGCGCCCCCTGAGGGAAAAACTGTTTTTT. This sequence joins TRBV6-6 and TRBJ1-4; TRBD1 matches at 12 bases. The ends lost 5 bases at V and 8 bases at J; junction bases unmatched: 15. Germline V gene lookup returns CDR1 MNHNY and CDR2 SVGAGI (reference sequence). CDR3 length: 18 amino acids.

CDR3 loop: CASSPGLAVNTGELFF. The DNA of the CDR3 is TGCGCCAGCAGCCCGGGACTAGCGGTGAACACCGGGGAGCTGTTTTTT. V gene TRBV5-1 combines with J gene TRBJ2-2, with 11 bases lining up with TRBD2. J gave up 1 base and V 4 bases, and 3 bases lay outside the gene matches. CDR3 length: 16 residues. Germline assignment: CDR1 SGHRS and CDR2 YFSETQ.

The V and J genes are TRBV20-1 and TRBJ1-5, with a possible D match to TRBD1 (5 bases). Trimming stripped 3 bases from V and 4 bases from J, with 13 bases between. The CDR3 sequence is 14 residues long. Germline CDR1 reads DFQATT; CDR2 reads SNEGSKA (reference sequence). The CDR3 bases are TGCAGTGCTAGTGGGCAGGGTCATAATCAGCCCCAGCATTTT. Translating gives CSASGQGHNQPQHF.